These T cell receptor beta chains were read from a single sample in a study of blood T cell repertoires in COVID-19. Only in-frame clones appear in the TCRdb table, and some are missing; sequencing was by immunoSEQ multiplex PCR. The table has nearly 300,000 clones, 70% to 85% seen once. Sequenced material: peripheral blood. Receptor source: a human donor with COVID-19, enrolled during active disease. The donor label of this sample is uncertain. The CDR3 runs from the conserved cysteine through the conserved F or W. Each record gives: D gene, V gene, J gene, CDR3 length, clone size, CDR3 protein, CDR3 DNA. D genes are given only for firm matches. Only part of the rows carry a size: once, few, many, or a class if the clone is expanded.

d_call: -
v_call: TRBV30
j_call: TRBJ2-7
cdr3_length: 11
clone_size: -
cdr3_aa: CAWNRGGGQYF
cdr3_nt: TGTGCCTGGAACCGGGGTGGCGGGCAGTACTTC

d_call: -
v_call: TRBV25-1
j_call: TRBJ1-2
cdr3_length: 15
clone_size: -
cdr3_aa: CASSREQPEIGGYTF
cdr3_nt: TGTGCCAGCTCCAGGGAACAGCCTGAAATAGGGGGCTACACCTTC

d_call: -
v_call: TRBV12-3/TRBV12-4
j_call: TRBJ2-1
cdr3_length: 12
clone_size: -
cdr3_aa: CASSLVAVEQFF
cdr3_nt: TGTGCCAGCAGTTTAGTAGCGGTAGAGCAGTTCTTC

d_call: TRBD1
v_call: TRBV7-2
j_call: TRBJ2-5
cdr3_length: 15
clone_size: -
cdr3_aa: CASSPDRGRQETQYF
cdr3_nt: TGTGCCAGCAGCCCGGACAGGGGCCGCCAAGAGACCCAGTACTTC

d_call: -
v_call: TRBV6-1
j_call: TRBJ1-4
cdr3_length: 17
clone_size: few
cdr3_aa: CASSGQDSTPTNEKLFF
cdr3_nt: TGTGCCAGCAGTGGACAGGATAGCACTCCAACTAATGAAAAACTGTTTTTT

d_call: TRBD2
v_call: TRBV9
j_call: TRBJ2-1
cdr3_length: 16
clone_size: -
cdr3_aa: CASSGTSGRAPNEQFF
cdr3_nt: TGTGCCAGCAGCGGGACTAGCGGGAGGGCTCCCAATGAGCAGTTCTTC

d_call: -
v_call: TRBV7-6
j_call: TRBJ1-1
cdr3_length: 15
clone_size: -
cdr3_aa: CASSSVRAGDTEAFF
cdr3_nt: TGTGCCAGCAGCTCAGTTAGGGCCGGGGACACTGAAGCTTTCTTT

d_call: TRBD2
v_call: TRBV19
j_call: TRBJ2-5
cdr3_length: 17
clone_size: -
cdr3_aa: CASRPGLAGGTEETQYF
cdr3_nt: TGTGCCAGTAGACCCGGACTAGCGGGAGGGACCGAAGAGACCCAGTACTTC

d_call: TRBD1
v_call: TRBV10-3
j_call: TRBJ2-7
cdr3_length: 13
clone_size: -
cdr3_aa: CAIKTGDSYEQYF
cdr3_nt: TGTGCCATCAAGACAGGGGATTCCTACGAGCAGTACTTC

d_call: -
v_call: TRBV4-1
j_call: TRBJ2-7
cdr3_length: 16
clone_size: -
cdr3_aa: CASSSPLGEETYEQYF
cdr3_nt: TGCGCCAGCAGCTCCCCCTTGGGGGAGGAGACGTACGAGCAGTACTTC

d_call: TRBD2
v_call: TRBV5-1
j_call: TRBJ2-5
cdr3_length: 16
clone_size: -
cdr3_aa: CASSPGLAGAQETQYF
cdr3_nt: TGCGCCAGCAGCCCCGGACTAGCGGGAGCCCAAGAGACCCAGTACTTC

d_call: -
v_call: TRBV7-2
j_call: TRBJ2-2
cdr3_length: 15
clone_size: -
cdr3_aa: CASSEAMAGTGELFF
cdr3_nt: TGTGCCAGCAGCGAGGCCATGGCGGGAACCGGGGAGCTGTTTTTT

d_call: -
v_call: TRBV28
j_call: TRBJ2-2
cdr3_length: 17
clone_size: -
cdr3_aa: CASSQRHGKGNTGELFF
cdr3_nt: TGTGCCAGCAGCCAGCGCCATGGCAAAGGGAACACCGGGGAGCTGTTTTTT

d_call: -
v_call: TRBV5-1
j_call: TRBJ2-1
cdr3_length: 15
clone_size: -
cdr3_aa: CASSLGQGGYNEQFF
cdr3_nt: TGCGCCAGCAGCTTGGGCCAGGGGGGTTACAATGAGCAGTTCTTC

d_call: -
v_call: TRBV7-8
j_call: TRBJ1-1
cdr3_length: 13
clone_size: few
cdr3_aa: CASSLAANTEAFF
cdr3_nt: TGTGCCAGCAGCTTAGCAGCGAACACTGAAGCTTTCTTT

d_call: TRBD1
v_call: TRBV5-1
j_call: TRBJ1-4
cdr3_length: 17
clone_size: once
cdr3_aa: CASSLDPGQGIGEKLFF
cdr3_nt: TGCGCCAGCAGCCTTGACCCGGGACAGGGGATAGGGGAAAAACTGTTTTTT

d_call: TRBD1
v_call: TRBV12-3/TRBV12-4
j_call: TRBJ1-2
cdr3_length: 13
clone_size: -
cdr3_aa: CASLQGQSYGYTF
cdr3_nt: TGTGCCAGCTTACAGGGGCAGAGCTATGGCTACACCTTC

d_call: -
v_call: TRBV10-3
j_call: TRBJ1-2
cdr3_length: 12
clone_size: few
cdr3_aa: CAISSDSYGYTF
cdr3_nt: TGTGCCATCAGTTCAGACAGTTATGGCTACACCTTC

d_call: TRBD2
v_call: TRBV10-3
j_call: TRBJ2-1
cdr3_length: 15
clone_size: -
cdr3_aa: CAIRATSGGYNEQFF
cdr3_nt: TGTGCCATCAGGGCGACTAGCGGGGGCTACAATGAGCAGTTCTTC

d_call: TRBD1
v_call: TRBV7-2
j_call: TRBJ1-5
cdr3_length: 16
clone_size: once
cdr3_aa: CASSTDRGGSNQPQHF
cdr3_nt: TGTGCCAGCAGCACCGACAGGGGAGGTAGCAATCAGCCCCAGCATTTT

d_call: -
v_call: TRBV12-3/TRBV12-4
j_call: TRBJ1-4
cdr3_length: 13
clone_size: -
cdr3_aa: CASDGVEGEKLFF
cdr3_nt: TGTGCCAGCGATGGAGTTGAGGGTGAAAAACTGTTTTTT

d_call: -
v_call: TRBV2
j_call: TRBJ2-2
cdr3_length: 13
clone_size: -
cdr3_aa: CASSAEGTGELFF
cdr3_nt: TGTGCCAGCAGCGCAGAGGGCACCGGGGAGCTGTTTTTT

d_call: -
v_call: TRBV20-1
j_call: TRBJ2-3
cdr3_length: 11
clone_size: once
cdr3_aa: CSANQEHTQYF
cdr3_nt: TGCAGTGCTAATCAAGAGCATACGCAGTATTTT

d_call: TRBD1
v_call: TRBV28
j_call: TRBJ1-5
cdr3_length: 14
clone_size: -
cdr3_aa: CASSIQGVNQPQHF
cdr3_nt: TGTGCCAGCAGTATCCAGGGGGTCAATCAGCCCCAGCATTTT

d_call: TRBD1
v_call: TRBV29-1
j_call: TRBJ1-1
cdr3_length: 13
clone_size: -
cdr3_aa: CSVTQGAGTEAFF
cdr3_nt: TGCAGCGTAACACAGGGGGCCGGCACTGAAGCTTTCTTT

d_call: TRBD1
v_call: TRBV7-6
j_call: TRBJ2-6
cdr3_length: 18
clone_size: -
cdr3_aa: CASSLQARGFSGANVLTF
cdr3_nt: TGTGCCAGCAGCTTACAAGCCAGGGGGTTCTCTGGGGCCAACGTCCTGACTTTC

d_call: -
v_call: TRBV6-5
j_call: TRBJ2-7
cdr3_length: 12
clone_size: -
cdr3_aa: CATQRAPYEQYF
cdr3_nt: TGTGCCACCCAGAGGGCTCCTTACGAGCAGTACTTC

d_call: TRBD2
v_call: TRBV18
j_call: TRBJ2-7
cdr3_length: 17
clone_size: -
cdr3_aa: CASSFLWREGNSYEQYF
cdr3_nt: TGTGCCAGCTCCTTTCTGTGGCGGGAGGGAAACTCCTACGAGCAGTACTTC

d_call: -
v_call: TRBV10-1
j_call: TRBJ2-1
cdr3_length: 14
clone_size: -
cdr3_aa: CASSESGDTNEQFF
cdr3_nt: TGCGCCAGCAGTGAGTCGGGGGACACCAATGAGCAGTTCTTC

d_call: -
v_call: TRBV30
j_call: TRBJ2-7
cdr3_length: 11
clone_size: few
cdr3_aa: CAWRRVGEQYF
cdr3_nt: TGTGCCTGGAGGAGGGTAGGAGAGCAGTACTTC

d_call: TRBD2
v_call: TRBV9
j_call: TRBJ2-3
cdr3_length: 13
clone_size: once
cdr3_aa: CASSIGTSDTQYF
cdr3_nt: TGTGCCAGCAGCATAGGGACTAGCGATACGCAGTATTTT

d_call: -
v_call: TRBV4-3
j_call: TRBJ2-1
cdr3_length: 13
clone_size: -
cdr3_aa: CASSPAEVREQFF
cdr3_nt: TGCGCCAGCAGCCCTGCCGAAGTCAGAGAGCAGTTCTTC

d_call: -
v_call: TRBV19
j_call: TRBJ2-1
cdr3_length: 14
clone_size: many
cdr3_aa: CASSIVVPNNEQFF
cdr3_nt: TGTGCCAGTAGTATAGTAGTTCCAAACAATGAGCAGTTCTTC

d_call: -
v_call: TRBV28
j_call: TRBJ1-2
cdr3_length: 14
clone_size: few
cdr3_aa: CASSLFGREGGYTF
cdr3_nt: TGTGCCAGCAGTTTATTCGGCAGGGAGGGTGGCTACACCTTC

d_call: -
v_call: TRBV6-4
j_call: TRBJ1-2
cdr3_length: 15
clone_size: once
cdr3_aa: CASSVGTGANYGYTF
cdr3_nt: TGTGCCAGCAGTGTTGGGACGGGAGCTAACTATGGCTACACCTTC

d_call: TRBD2
v_call: TRBV19
j_call: TRBJ2-1
cdr3_length: 15
clone_size: -
cdr3_aa: CASSIALAGVYEQFF
cdr3_nt: TGTGCCAGTAGTATTGCCCTAGCGGGAGTTTATGAGCAGTTCTTC

d_call: -
v_call: TRBV4-2
j_call: TRBJ2-2
cdr3_length: 19
clone_size: -
cdr3_aa: CASRGGAGPKNFRTGELFF
cdr3_nt: TGTGCCAGCAGGGGGGGGGCGGGACCAAAGAACTTCCGTACCGGGGAGCTGTTTTTT

d_call: -
v_call: TRBV5-1
j_call: TRBJ2-2
cdr3_length: 15
clone_size: -
cdr3_aa: CASRSLGLNTGELFF
cdr3_nt: TGCGCCAGCAGGTCCCTCGGACTAAACACCGGGGAGCTGTTTTTT

d_call: TRBD1
v_call: TRBV5-4
j_call: TRBJ2-7
cdr3_length: 14
clone_size: -
cdr3_aa: CASSLGVTGLEQYF
cdr3_nt: TGTGCCAGCAGCTTGGGGGTGACAGGGCTCGAGCAGTACTTC

d_call: TRBD2
v_call: TRBV3-1/TRBV3-2
j_call: TRBJ2-1
cdr3_length: 17
clone_size: -
cdr3_aa: CASSQVVGGRTYNEQFF
cdr3_nt: TGTGCCAGCAGCCAAGTCGTCGGCGGGAGGACCTACAATGAGCAGTTCTTC

d_call: -
v_call: TRBV23-1
j_call: TRBJ2-5
cdr3_length: 15
clone_size: -
cdr3_aa: CASSQSTRKQETQYF
cdr3_nt: TGCGCCAGCAGTCAATCTACTAGAAAACAAGAGACCCAGTACTTC

d_call: -
v_call: TRBV7-8
j_call: TRBJ2-1
cdr3_length: 17
clone_size: -
cdr3_aa: CASSLAYRRTASDEQFF
cdr3_nt: TGTGCCAGCAGCTTAGCGTACCGTCGGACGGCTAGCGATGAGCAGTTCTTC

d_call: TRBD1
v_call: TRBV30
j_call: TRBJ2-3
cdr3_length: 15
clone_size: -
cdr3_aa: CAWSVGQGSTDTQYF
cdr3_nt: TGTGCCTGGAGTGTAGGACAGGGCAGCACAGATACGCAGTATTTT

d_call: -
v_call: TRBV3-1/TRBV3-2
j_call: TRBJ1-4
cdr3_length: 13
clone_size: -
cdr3_aa: CASSPGLNEKLFF
cdr3_nt: TGTGCCAGCAGCCCGGGACTGAATGAAAAACTGTTTTTT

d_call: TRBD2
v_call: TRBV7-9
j_call: TRBJ2-2
cdr3_length: 16
clone_size: -
cdr3_aa: CATSALLAANTGELFF
cdr3_nt: TGTGCCACCTCAGCCCTCCTAGCGGCGAACACCGGGGAGCTGTTTTTT

d_call: TRBD1
v_call: TRBV7-9
j_call: TRBJ1-1
cdr3_length: 16
clone_size: once
cdr3_aa: CASSLGQGARGTEAFF
cdr3_nt: TGTGCCAGCAGCCTGGGACAGGGGGCGCGTGGCACTGAAGCTTTCTTT

d_call: -
v_call: TRBV14
j_call: TRBJ1-2
cdr3_length: 15
clone_size: -
cdr3_aa: CASSPRWGDHYGYTF
cdr3_nt: TGTGCCAGCAGCCCGAGGTGGGGGGATCACTATGGCTACACCTTC

d_call: -
v_call: TRBV3-1/TRBV3-2
j_call: TRBJ1-4
cdr3_length: 15
clone_size: -
cdr3_aa: CASSQDLRGNEKLFF
cdr3_nt: TGTGCCAGCAGCCAAGATCTGCGCGGTAATGAAAAACTGTTTTTT

d_call: TRBD2
v_call: TRBV5-6
j_call: TRBJ2-7
cdr3_length: 17
clone_size: -
cdr3_aa: CASSLIPGLAGLYEQYF
cdr3_nt: TGTGCCAGCAGCTTGATCCCAGGACTAGCGGGACTCTACGAGCAGTACTTC

d_call: -
v_call: TRBV19
j_call: TRBJ1-5
cdr3_length: 14
clone_size: -
cdr3_aa: CASGPQAANQPQHF
cdr3_nt: TGTGCCAGTGGGCCACAGGCGGCGAATCAGCCCCAGCATTTT

d_call: -
v_call: TRBV10-3
j_call: TRBJ1-1
cdr3_length: 14
clone_size: -
cdr3_aa: CAISDSSGNTEAFF
cdr3_nt: TGTGCCATCAGTGATTCGTCGGGGAACACTGAAGCTTTCTTT

d_call: TRBD2
v_call: TRBV28
j_call: TRBJ2-5
cdr3_length: 15
clone_size: -
cdr3_aa: CASSLGLGGRETQYF
cdr3_nt: TGTGCCAGCAGTTTGGGCCTGGGGGGGAGGGAGACCCAGTACTTC

d_call: TRBD1
v_call: TRBV7-3
j_call: TRBJ2-7
cdr3_length: 12
clone_size: -
cdr3_aa: CASSTGQGTQYF
cdr3_nt: TGTGCCAGCAGCACGGGACAGGGGACGCAGTACTTC

d_call: -
v_call: TRBV5-4
j_call: TRBJ1-4
cdr3_length: 15
clone_size: -
cdr3_aa: CASSLDAGFNEKLFF
cdr3_nt: TGTGCCAGCAGCTTGGACGCAGGGTTTAATGAAAAACTGTTTTTT

d_call: -
v_call: TRBV19
j_call: TRBJ1-5
cdr3_length: 16
clone_size: -
cdr3_aa: CASSPQPGQRNQPQHF
cdr3_nt: TGTGCCAGTAGTCCCCAACCCGGACAGCGCAATCAGCCCCAGCATTTT

d_call: -
v_call: TRBV12-3/TRBV12-4
j_call: TRBJ1-4
cdr3_length: 13
clone_size: -
cdr3_aa: CASSSRQNEKLFF
cdr3_nt: TGTGCCAGCAGTTCCCGACAGAATGAAAAACTGTTTTTT

d_call: TRBD1
v_call: TRBV10-3
j_call: TRBJ2-7
cdr3_length: 18
clone_size: -
cdr3_aa: CAISERDGSGGGSYEQYF
cdr3_nt: TGTGCCATCAGTGAGAGAGATGGCTCAGGGGGCGGGTCCTACGAGCAGTACTTC